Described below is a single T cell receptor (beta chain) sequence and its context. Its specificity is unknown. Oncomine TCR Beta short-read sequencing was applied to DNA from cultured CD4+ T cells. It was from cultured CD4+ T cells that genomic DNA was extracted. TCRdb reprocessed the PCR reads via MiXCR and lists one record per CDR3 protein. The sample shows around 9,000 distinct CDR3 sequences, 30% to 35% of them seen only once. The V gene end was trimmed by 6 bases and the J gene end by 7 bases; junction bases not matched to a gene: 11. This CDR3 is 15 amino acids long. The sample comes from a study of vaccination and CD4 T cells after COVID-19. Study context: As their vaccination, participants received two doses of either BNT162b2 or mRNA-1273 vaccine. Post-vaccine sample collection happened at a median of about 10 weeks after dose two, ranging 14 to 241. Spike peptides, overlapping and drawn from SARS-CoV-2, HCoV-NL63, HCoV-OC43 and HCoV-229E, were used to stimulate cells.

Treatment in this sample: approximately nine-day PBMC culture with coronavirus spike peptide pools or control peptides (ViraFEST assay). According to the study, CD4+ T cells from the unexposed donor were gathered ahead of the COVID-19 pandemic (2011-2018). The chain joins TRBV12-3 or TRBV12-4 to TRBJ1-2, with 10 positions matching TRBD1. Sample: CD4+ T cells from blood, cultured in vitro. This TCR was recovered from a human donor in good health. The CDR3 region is CASRVRDRGMSGYTF. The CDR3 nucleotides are TGTGCCAGCAGAGTCCGGGACAGGGGAATGAGTGGCTACACCTTC.